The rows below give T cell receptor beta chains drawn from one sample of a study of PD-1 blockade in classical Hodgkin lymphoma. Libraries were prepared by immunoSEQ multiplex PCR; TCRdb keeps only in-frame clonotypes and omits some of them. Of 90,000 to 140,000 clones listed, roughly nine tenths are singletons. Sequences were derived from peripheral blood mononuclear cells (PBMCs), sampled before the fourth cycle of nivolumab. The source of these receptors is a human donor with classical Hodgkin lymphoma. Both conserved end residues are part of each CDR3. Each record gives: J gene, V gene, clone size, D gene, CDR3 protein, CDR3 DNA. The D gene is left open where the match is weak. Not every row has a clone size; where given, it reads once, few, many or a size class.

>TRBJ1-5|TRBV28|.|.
CASSLGQNNQPQHF
TGTGCCAGCAGTTTAGGCCAGAACAATCAGCCCCAGCATTTT
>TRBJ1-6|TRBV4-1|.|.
CASSQDLSSPLHF
TGCGCCAGCAGCCAAGATCTTTCCTCACCCCTCCACTTT
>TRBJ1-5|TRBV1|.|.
CTISGFPIRNQPQHF
TGCACCATCTCAGGTTTCCCAATCCGAAATCAGCCCCAGCATTTT
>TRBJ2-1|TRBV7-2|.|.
CASSRPPSGSYNEQFF
TGTGCCAGCAGCAGGCCTCCGAGCGGGTCCTACAATGAGCAGTTCTTC
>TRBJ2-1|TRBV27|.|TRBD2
CASSLSGRLSHEQFF
TGTGCCAGCAGTTTAAGCGGGAGACTGTCACATGAGCAGTTCTTC
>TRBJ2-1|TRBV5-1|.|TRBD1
CASSLVTGGNNEQFF
TGCGCCAGCAGCTTGGTTACAGGGGGAAACAATGAGCAGTTCTTC
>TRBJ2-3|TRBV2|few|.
CASSDGSDTQYF
TGTGCCAGCAGTGACGGGTCGGATACGCAGTATTTT
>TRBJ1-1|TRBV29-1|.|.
CSGLRMNTEAFF
TGCAGCGGACTTCGCATGAACACTGAAGCTTTCTTT
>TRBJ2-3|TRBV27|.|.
CASSPSTDTQYF
TGTGCCAGCAGCCCGAGCACAGATACGCAGTATTTT
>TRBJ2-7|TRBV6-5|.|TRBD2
CASSYTGTSSYEQYF
TGTGCCAGCAGTTACACCGGGACTAGTTCGTACGAGCAGTACTTC
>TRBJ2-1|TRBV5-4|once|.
CASSSTELNEQFF
TGTGCCAGCAGCTCCACTGAACTGAATGAGCAGTTCTTC
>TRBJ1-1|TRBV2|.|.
CASSEILEAFF
TGTGCCAGCAGTGAAATCCTTGAAGCTTTCTTT
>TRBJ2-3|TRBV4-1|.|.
CASSQGRRQASTDTQYF
TGCGCCAGCAGCCAAGGTAGAAGACAGGCTAGCACAGATACGCAGTATTTT
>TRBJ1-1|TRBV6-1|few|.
CASSLRNTEAFF
TGTGCCAGCAGTCTCCGCAACACTGAAGCTTTCTTT
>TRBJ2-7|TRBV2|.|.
CASSEAMENHEQYF
TGTGCCAGCAGTGAAGCGATGGAAAACCACGAGCAGTACTTC
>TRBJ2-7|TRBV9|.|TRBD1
CASSGEANGGQPYEQYF
TGTGCCAGCAGCGGTGAAGCGAATGGGGGACAGCCCTACGAGCAGTACTTC
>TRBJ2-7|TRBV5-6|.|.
CASSLARDSIYEQYF
TGTGCCAGCAGCTTGGCCAGGGACTCCATCTACGAGCAGTACTTC
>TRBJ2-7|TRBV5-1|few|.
CASSESPEVAEQYF
TGCGCCAGCAGCGAGTCCCCAGAGGTCGCCGAGCAGTACTTC
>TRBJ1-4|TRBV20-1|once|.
CSARVVEKLFF
TGCAGTGCTAGAGTGGTCGAAAAACTGTTTTTT
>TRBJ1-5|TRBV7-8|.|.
CASSLLRDQPQHF
TGTGCCAGCAGCTTATTGCGGGATCAGCCCCAGCATTTT
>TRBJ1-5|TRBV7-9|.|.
CASSLGGVSNQPQHF
TGTGCCAGCAGCTTAGGAGGGGTAAGCAATCAGCCCCAGCATTTT
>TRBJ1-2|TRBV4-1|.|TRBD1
CASSQEDRGTYGYTF
TGCGCCAGCAGCCAGGAAGACAGGGGGACCTATGGCTACACCTTC
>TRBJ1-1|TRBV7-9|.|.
CASSLGDMVGTEAFF
TGTGCCAGCAGCTTGGGGGACATGGTTGGCACTGAAGCTTTCTTT
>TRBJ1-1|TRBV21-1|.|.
CASSKRPGKNGGTEAFF
TGTGCCAGCAGCAAACGCCCAGGGAAGAACGGGGGCACTGAAGCTTTCTTT
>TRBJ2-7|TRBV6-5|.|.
CASSYSRTVEQYF
TGTGCCAGCAGTTACAGCAGAACCGTCGAGCAGTACTTC
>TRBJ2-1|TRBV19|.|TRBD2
CASKGTSGPFEQFF
TGTGCCAGTAAGGGGACTAGCGGGCCGTTTGAGCAGTTCTTC
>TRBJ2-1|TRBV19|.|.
CASNPGLSSYNEQFF
TGTGCCAGTAATCCCGGACTCAGCTCCTACAATGAGCAGTTCTTC
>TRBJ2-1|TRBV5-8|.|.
CASSLDGSSYNEQFF
TGTGCCAGCAGCTTGGATGGGAGCTCCTACAATGAGCAGTTCTTC
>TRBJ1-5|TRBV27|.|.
CASSLTAGEPQHF
TGTGCCAGCAGTCTGACAGCGGGGGAGCCCCAGCATTTT
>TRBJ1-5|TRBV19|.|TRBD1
CASTDRDRSLNQPQHF
TGTGCCAGTACCGACCGGGACAGGTCCCTCAATCAGCCCCAGCATTTT
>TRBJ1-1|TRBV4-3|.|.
CASSHLQPSTEAFF
TGCGCCAGCAGCCACTTACAGCCGAGCACTGAAGCTTTCTTT
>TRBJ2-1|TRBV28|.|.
CASSFSLGGSSYNEQFF
TGTGCCAGCAGTTTCTCTCTTGGCGGAAGCTCCTACAATGAGCAGTTCTTC
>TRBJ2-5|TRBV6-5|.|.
CASGQETQYF
TGTGCCAGCGGACAAGAGACCCAGTACTTC
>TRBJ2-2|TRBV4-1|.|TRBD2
CASTLAGGGTGELFF
TGCGCCAGCACTCTAGCGGGAGGGGGCACCGGGGAGCTGTTTTTT
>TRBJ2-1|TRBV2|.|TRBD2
CASSEGTSFGNEQFF
TGTGCCAGCAGTGAAGGGACTAGCTTTGGGAATGAGCAGTTCTTC
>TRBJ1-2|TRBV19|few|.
CASSISLTNYGYTF
TGTGCCAGTAGTATTTCATTAACTAACTATGGCTACACCTTC
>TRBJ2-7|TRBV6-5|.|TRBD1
CASSPSHRGPYEQYF
TGTGCCAGCAGTCCCAGTCACAGGGGGCCCTACGAGCAGTACTTC
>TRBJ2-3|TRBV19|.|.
CATSLGEGDTDTQYF
TGTGCCACCAGCTTAGGGGAGGGGGACACAGATACGCAGTATTTT
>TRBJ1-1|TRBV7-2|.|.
CASSLWSTEAFF
TGTGCCAGCAGCTTATGGTCCACTGAAGCTTTCTTT
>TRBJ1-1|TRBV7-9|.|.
CASSLLSGEAFF
TGTGCCAGCAGCTTACTGAGTGGTGAAGCTTTCTTT
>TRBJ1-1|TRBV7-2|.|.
CASSFGPMNTEAFF
TGTGCCAGCAGCTTCGGACCGATGAACACTGAAGCTTTCTTT
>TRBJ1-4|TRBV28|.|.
CASSSHSAGVSEKLFF
TGTGCCAGCAGTTCTCATTCCGCTGGGGTTAGTGAAAAACTGTTTTTT
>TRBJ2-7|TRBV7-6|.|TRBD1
CASSPRTGDYEQYF
TGTGCCAGCAGCCCTCGGACAGGGGATTACGAGCAGTACTTC
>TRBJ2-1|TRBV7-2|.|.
CASSLAGPFNEQFF
TGTGCCAGCAGCTTAGCGGGGCCATTCAATGAGCAGTTCTTC
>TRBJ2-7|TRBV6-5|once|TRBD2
CASSKSGTSTGEQYF
TGTGCCAGCAGCAAGTCCGGGACTAGCACAGGCGAGCAGTACTTC
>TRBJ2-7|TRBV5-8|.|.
CASSFLSSYEQYF
TGTGCCAGCAGCTTCCTGTCATCCTACGAGCAGTACTTC
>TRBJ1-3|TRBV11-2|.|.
CASSLDLDSGNTIYF
TGTGCCAGCAGCTTAGATCTCGACTCTGGAAACACCATATATTTT
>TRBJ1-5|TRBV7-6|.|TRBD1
CASSLAGQPSNQPQHF
TGTGCCAGCAGCTTAGCGGGACAGCCTAGCAATCAGCCCCAGCATTTT
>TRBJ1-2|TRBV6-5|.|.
CATIRTGQLLYGYTF
TGTGCCACCATTCGGACCGGACAGTTACTCTATGGCTACACCTTC
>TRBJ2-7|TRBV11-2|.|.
CASSLQGNEQYF
TGTGCCAGCAGCCTACAGGGAAACGAGCAGTACTTC
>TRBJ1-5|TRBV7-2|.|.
CASSLARGDNQPQHF
TGTGCCAGCAGCTTAGCCAGGGGAGACAATCAGCCCCAGCATTTT
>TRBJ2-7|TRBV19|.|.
CASSWSQGRRNEQYF
TGTGCCAGTAGTTGGTCCCAGGGGAGGAGGAACGAGCAGTACTTC
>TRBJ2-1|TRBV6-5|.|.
CATHQGGNEQFF
TGTGCCACTCACCAGGGAGGAAATGAGCAGTTCTTC
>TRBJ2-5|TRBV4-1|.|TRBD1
CASNVQGGGGQETQYF
TGCGCCAGCAACGTACAGGGGGGTGGGGGGCAAGAGACCCAGTACTTC
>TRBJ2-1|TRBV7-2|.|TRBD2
CASSLRTSGTNNEQFF
TGTGCCAGCAGCTTGCGGACTAGCGGGACCAACAATGAGCAGTTCTTC
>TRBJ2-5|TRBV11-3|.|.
CASSTGQGLIETQYF
TGTGCCAGCAGCACCGGGCAGGGCTTAATAGAGACCCAGTACTTC
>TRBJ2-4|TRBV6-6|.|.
CASIEGGSKNIQYF
TGTGCCAGCATAGAAGGGGGGTCCAAAAACATTCAGTACTTC
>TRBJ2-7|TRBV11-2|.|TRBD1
CASSGGQGYEQYF
TGTGCCAGCAGCGGGGGACAGGGCTACGAGCAGTACTTC